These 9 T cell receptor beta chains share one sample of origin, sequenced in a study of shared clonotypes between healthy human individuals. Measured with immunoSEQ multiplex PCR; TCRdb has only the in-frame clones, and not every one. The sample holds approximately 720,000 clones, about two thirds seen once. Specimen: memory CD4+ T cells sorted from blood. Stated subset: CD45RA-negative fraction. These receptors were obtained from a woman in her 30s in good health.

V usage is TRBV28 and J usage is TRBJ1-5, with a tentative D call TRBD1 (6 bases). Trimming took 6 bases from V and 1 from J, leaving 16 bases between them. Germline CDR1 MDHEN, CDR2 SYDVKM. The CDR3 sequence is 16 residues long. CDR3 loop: CASRGTRRGSNQPQHF. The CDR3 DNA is TGTGCCAGCAGAGGGACCCGGAGGGGGAGCAATCAGCCCCAGCATTTT.

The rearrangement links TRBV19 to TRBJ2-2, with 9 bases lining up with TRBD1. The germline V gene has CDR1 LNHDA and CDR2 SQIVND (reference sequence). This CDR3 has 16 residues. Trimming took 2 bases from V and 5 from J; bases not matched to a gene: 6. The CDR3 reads CASSINRGQRTGELFF. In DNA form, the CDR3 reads TGTGCCAGTAGTATAAACAGGGGGCAGAGAACCGGGGAGCTGTTTTTT.

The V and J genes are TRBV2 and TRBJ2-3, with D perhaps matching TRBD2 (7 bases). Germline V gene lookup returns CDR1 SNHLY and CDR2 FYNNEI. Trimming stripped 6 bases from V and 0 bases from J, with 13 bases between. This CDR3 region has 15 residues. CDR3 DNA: TGTGCCAGCAGGCCACAGGGAGGGAGCACAGATACGCAGTATTTT. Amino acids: CASRPQGGSTDTQYF.

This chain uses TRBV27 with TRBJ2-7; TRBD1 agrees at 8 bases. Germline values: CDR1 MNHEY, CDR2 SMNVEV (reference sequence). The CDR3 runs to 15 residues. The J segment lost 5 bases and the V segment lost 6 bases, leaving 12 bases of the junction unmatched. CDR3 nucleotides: TGTGCCAGCAGCCAGATTTCCTGGGGACAGGACGAGCAGTACTTC. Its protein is CASSQISWGQDEQYF.

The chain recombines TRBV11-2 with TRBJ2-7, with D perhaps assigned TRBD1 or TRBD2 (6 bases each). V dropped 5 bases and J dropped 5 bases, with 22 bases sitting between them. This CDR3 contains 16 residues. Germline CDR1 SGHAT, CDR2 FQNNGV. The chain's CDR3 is CASSPRGLFNPDEQYF. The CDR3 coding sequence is TGTGCCAGCAGCCCCAGGGGACTTTTTAACCCGGACGAGCAGTACTTC.

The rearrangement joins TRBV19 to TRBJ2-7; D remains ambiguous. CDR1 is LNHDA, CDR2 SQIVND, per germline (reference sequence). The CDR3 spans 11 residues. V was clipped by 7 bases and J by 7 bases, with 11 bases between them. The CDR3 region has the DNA TGTGCCAGTACAGCGTCTCAAGAGCAGTACTTC. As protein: CASTASQEQYF.

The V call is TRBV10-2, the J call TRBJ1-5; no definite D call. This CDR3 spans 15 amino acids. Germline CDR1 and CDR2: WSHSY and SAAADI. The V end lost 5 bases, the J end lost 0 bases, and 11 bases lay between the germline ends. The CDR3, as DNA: TGCGCCAGCAGTCGGGGAGATTATAGCAATCAGCCCCAGCATTTT. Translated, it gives CASSRGDYSNQPQHF.

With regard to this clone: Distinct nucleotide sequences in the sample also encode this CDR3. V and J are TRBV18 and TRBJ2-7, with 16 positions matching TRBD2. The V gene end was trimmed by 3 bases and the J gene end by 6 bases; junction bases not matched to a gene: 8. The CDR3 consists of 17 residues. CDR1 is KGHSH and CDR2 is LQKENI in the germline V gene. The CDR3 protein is CASSPGLAGGPSGEQYF. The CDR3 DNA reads TGTGCCAGCTCACCGGGACTAGCGGGAGGGCCGTCGGGCGAGCAGTACTTC. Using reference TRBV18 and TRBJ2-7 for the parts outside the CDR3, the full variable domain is NAGVMQNPRHLVRRRGQEARLRCSPMKGHSHVYWYRQLPEEGLKFMVYLQKENIIDESGMPKERFSAEFPKEGPSILRIQQVVRGDSAAYFCASSPGLAGGPSGEQYFGPGTRLTVT.

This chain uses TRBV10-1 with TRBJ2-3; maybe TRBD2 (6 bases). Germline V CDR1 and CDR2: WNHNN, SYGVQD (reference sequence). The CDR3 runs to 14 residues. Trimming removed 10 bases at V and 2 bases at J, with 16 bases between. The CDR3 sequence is CATQGTGPTDTQYF. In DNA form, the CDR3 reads TGCGCCACCCAAGGGACTGGGCCCACAGATACGCAGTATTTT.